A selection of T cell receptor beta chains follows, all from one sample in a study of cytomegalovirus exposure and HLA in healthy donors. Assay used: immunoSEQ multiplex PCR; TCRdb lists only in-frame clones, some missing. The table has 30,000 to 45,000 clones, 86% seen once; the top ten hold approximately 10%. Sequenced sample: PBMCs. The receptors were gathered from a woman in her thirties or forties in good health and CMV-seropositive. Each CDR3 is given with its conserved first and last residue. Fields, in order: CDR3 length, J gene, clone size, D gene, V gene, CDR3 DNA, CDR3 protein. The D gene is left open where the match is weak. Rows give clone size only sometimes, using once, few, many, or a class for an expanded clone.

15 TRBJ2-1 - - TRBV19 TGTGCCAGTAGTAAACGACTAGACTCCTACAATGAGCAGTTCTTC CASSKRLDSYNEQFF
12 TRBJ1-2 few - TRBV5-4 TGTGCCAGCAGCTTGACCCCCGGTGGCTACACCTTC CASSLTPGGYTF
14 TRBJ2-4 - - TRBV27 TGTGCCAGCAAGGGGACTTTAGCCAAAAACATTCAGTACTTC CASKGTLAKNIQYF
13 TRBJ1-2 - - TRBV7-2 TGTGCCAGCAGCTTGGCCTCTAACTATGGCTACACCTTC CASSLASNYGYTF
16 TRBJ2-3 once TRBD1 TRBV15 TGTGCCACCAGCACGGGGGGGACAGGGGGCAAAGATACGCAGTATTTT CATSTGGTGGKDTQYF
15 TRBJ2-5 - TRBD2 TRBV7-2 TGTGCCAGCAGCTTAGTAGTAGGACCGGGGGGGACCCAGTACTTC CASSLVVGPGGTQYF
15 TRBJ2-7 - TRBD1 TRBV4-2 TGTGCCAGCAGCCAAGACCGACAGGGGGCTTACGAGCAGTACTTC CASSQDRQGAYEQYF
13 TRBJ2-7 - TRBD1 TRBV29-1 TGCAGCGTTGAGGCGACAGGGTTTTACGAGCAGTACTTC CSVEATGFYEQYF
17 TRBJ2-5 - TRBD2 TRBV11-2 TGTGCCAGCAGCTTAGGGGCTAGCGGGGGGGCCGGAGAGACCCAGTACTTC CASSLGASGGAGETQYF
13 TRBJ1-2 - - TRBV7-9 TGTGCCAGCAGCGCCGACAGCCACTATGGCTACACCTTC CASSADSHYGYTF
15 TRBJ2-1 - TRBD1 TRBV7-2 TGTGCCAGCAGCTTCGGCCGGACAGGGGGGAATGAGCAGTTCTTC CASSFGRTGGNEQFF
13 TRBJ2-3 - TRBD2 TRBV29-1 TGCAGCGTAGCTAGCGGGGTGGTAGATACGCAGTATTTT CSVASGVVDTQYF
15 TRBJ1-1 - TRBD1 TRBV19 TGTGCCAGTAGTATGGGACAGGGGTTGAACACTGAAGCTTTCTTT CASSMGQGLNTEAFF
14 TRBJ1-5 - - TRBV7-9 TGTGCCAGCAGCTTAGGGGGCCTCAATCAGCCCCAGCATTTT CASSLGGLNQPQHF
16 TRBJ2-5 - - TRBV9 TGTGCCAGCAGCGTTAGCGTGGGGGCCAACCAAGAGACCCAGTACTTC CASSVSVGANQETQYF
13 TRBJ1-6 - - TRBV18 TGTGCCAGCTCACGGTCCGAGGAATCACCCCTCCACTTT CASSRSEESPLHF
15 TRBJ2-3 - TRBD2 TRBV5-4 TGTGCCAGCAGGACTAGCGGGGGGGCGGCAGATACGCAGTATTTT CASRTSGGAADTQYF
12 TRBJ2-3 - - TRBV5-4 TGTGCCAGCAGACCCGCCGGAGGTACGCAGTATTTT CASRPAGGTQYF
16 TRBJ2-1 - TRBD2 TRBV11-3 TGTGCCAGCAGCTTAGATCTGTCTAGCGGATACAATGAGCAGTTCTTC CASSLDLSSGYNEQFF
12 TRBJ2-1 - - TRBV6-5 TGTGCCAGCAGTTTCACCGGGAATGAGCAGTTCTTC CASSFTGNEQFF
13 TRBJ2-7 once - TRBV7-9 TGTGCCAGCAGCTCAGGGTCCACCTACGAGCAGTACTTC CASSSGSTYEQYF
15 TRBJ2-1 - - TRBV11-2 TGTGCCAGCAGCTTACTACTGAGCTCCTACAATGAGCAGTTCTTC CASSLLLSSYNEQFF
17 TRBJ2-5 - TRBD2 TRBV28 TGTGCCAGCAGTTTTCTGGCAGGGACTAGCGGGGGAGAGACCCAGTACTTC CASSFLAGTSGGETQYF
17 TRBJ2-3 - TRBD2 TRBV19 TGTGCCAGTAGGATATCCCCTGCGGGGGGGACTTCTTATACGCAGTATTTT CASRISPAGGTSYTQYF
13 TRBJ2-7 - TRBD1 TRBV7-9 TGTGCCAGCAGCACCAACAGGGGCCACGAGCAGTACTTC CASSTNRGHEQYF
16 TRBJ2-6 - - TRBV6-6 TGTGCCAGCAGTTACTCCGGCGGGGCTGGGGCCAACGTCCTGACTTTC CASSYSGGAGANVLTF
14 TRBJ1-1 few - TRBV14 TGTGCCAGCAGCCAAGTTGCAGGGAACACTGAAGCTTTCTTT CASSQVAGNTEAFF
16 TRBJ2-3 - TRBD1 TRBV11-1 TGTGCCAGCAGCTTCGGACAGGTCGTAGGCACAGATACGCAGTATTTT CASSFGQVVGTDTQYF
13 TRBJ1-5 few - TRBV4-1 TGCGCCAGCAGCCGGCAGGGCAATCAGCCCCAGCATTTT CASSRQGNQPQHF
16 TRBJ2-7 once - TRBV18 TGTGCCAGCTCACCGCGGGGTACAGGGGTATCCTACGAGCAGTACTTC CASSPRGTGVSYEQYF
16 TRBJ1-6 once - TRBV27 TGTGCCAGCAGTCAACGACCACAGGGAGTTAATTCACCCCTCCACTTT CASSQRPQGVNSPLHF
13 TRBJ1-1 - - TRBV4-2 TGTGCCAGCAGTTCGGACAGTTCCACTGAAGCTTTCTTT CASSSDSSTEAFF
15 TRBJ2-5 - - TRBV4-2 TGTGCCAGCAGCCAAGGGGGGACTGACGGCGAGACCCAGTACTTC CASSQGGTDGETQYF
14 TRBJ2-5 - TRBD1 TRBV7-2 TGTGCCAGCAGCTCCCCTGACAGGGGGGAGACCCAGTACTTC CASSSPDRGETQYF
16 TRBJ1-3 - - TRBV7-2 TGTGCCAGCAGCCCCCGCGGGCCCCAATCTGGAAACACCATATATTTT CASSPRGPQSGNTIYF
14 TRBJ1-2 - - TRBV12-5 TGTGCTAGTGGTTTGGTACCGGACAGCTATGGCTACACCTTC CASGLVPDSYGYTF
16 TRBJ1-5 medium-sized - TRBV15 TGTGCCACCAGCGCGGGCCCGGACGGTAGTGATCAGCCCCAGCATTTT CATSAGPDGSDQPQHF
18 TRBJ2-1 - TRBD2 TRBV23-1 TGCGCCAGCAGTCAGTCCTCAGGGGGACTAGCGGGGGAGCATGAGCAGTTCTTC CASSQSSGGLAGEHEQFF
12 TRBJ1-3 - - TRBV30 TGTGCCTGCGCGCATCCGGGAAACACCATATATTTT CACAHPGNTIYF
15 TRBJ2-2 once - TRBV7-9 TGTGCCAGCAGCTCTTGGGGGGAGGACACCGGGGAGCTGTTTTTT CASSSWGEDTGELFF
14 TRBJ2-1 - - TRBV11-2 TGTGCCAGCAGCTTAAAAGACAGCTACAATGAGCAGTTCTTC CASSLKDSYNEQFF
14 TRBJ2-7 - - TRBV14 TGTGCCAGCAGCTTTTCGACCAGGGGCAGCGAGCAGTACTTC CASSFSTRGSEQYF
15 TRBJ2-3 - TRBD1 TRBV18 TGTGCCAGCTCACCCTCGGGACAGGGTGGCGATACGCAGTATTTT CASSPSGQGGDTQYF